This T cell receptor beta chain was recorded in a study of T-cell reconstitution after alpha-beta-depleted transplantation in children. For TCRbeta, the library was prepared with unique molecular identifiers. TCRdb re-called the PCR reads through MiXCR, storing one row per CDR3 protein. The data hold 190,000 or so distinct CDR3 sequences, with approximately 6.8% observed a single time. This clonotype has a count of ten or more. The CDR3 runs to 11 residues. The V gene's germline CDR1 is MGHRA and CDR2 YSYEKL. V gave up 4 bases and J gave up 7 bases; unmatched junction bases: 0. The origin of this receptor is a human donor who donated a stem cell graft to a child with Wiskott-Aldrich syndrome. This material consisted of PBMCs from the stem cell graft donor, taken from the stem cell graft. The gene calls are TRBV4-1 and TRBJ2-7, with 8 bases lining up with TRBD2. In DNA form, the CDR3 reads TGCGCCAGCAGCCCGGGGGGGGAGCAGTACTTC. It translates to CASSPGGEQYF.